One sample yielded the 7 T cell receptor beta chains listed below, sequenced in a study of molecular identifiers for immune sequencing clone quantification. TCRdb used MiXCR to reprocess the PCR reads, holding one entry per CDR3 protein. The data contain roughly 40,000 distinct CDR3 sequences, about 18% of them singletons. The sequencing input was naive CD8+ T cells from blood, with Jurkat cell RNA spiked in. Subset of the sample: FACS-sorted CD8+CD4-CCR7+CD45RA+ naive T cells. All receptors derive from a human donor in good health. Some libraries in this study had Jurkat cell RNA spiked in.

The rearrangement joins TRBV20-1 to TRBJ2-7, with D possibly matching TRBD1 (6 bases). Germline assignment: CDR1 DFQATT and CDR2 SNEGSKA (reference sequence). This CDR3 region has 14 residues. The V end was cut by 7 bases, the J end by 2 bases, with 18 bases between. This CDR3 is CSVDNRDTAYEQYF. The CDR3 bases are TGCAGTGTCGACAACCGGGACACAGCCTACGAGCAGTACTTC.

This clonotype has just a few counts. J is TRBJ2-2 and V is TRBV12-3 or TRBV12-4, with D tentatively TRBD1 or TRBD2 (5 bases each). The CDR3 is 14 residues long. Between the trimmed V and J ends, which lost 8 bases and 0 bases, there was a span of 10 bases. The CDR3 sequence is CASDGGPNTGELFF. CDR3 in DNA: TGTGCCAGCGATGGGGGACCGAACACCGGGGAGCTGTTTTTT.

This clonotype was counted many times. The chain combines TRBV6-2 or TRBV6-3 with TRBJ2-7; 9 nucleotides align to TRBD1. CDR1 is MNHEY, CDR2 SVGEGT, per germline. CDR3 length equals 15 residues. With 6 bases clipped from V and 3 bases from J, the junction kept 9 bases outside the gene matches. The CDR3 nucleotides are TGTGCCAGCAGGGGACCGGGACAGGGTATCTACGAGCAGTACTTC. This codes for CASRGPGQGIYEQYF.

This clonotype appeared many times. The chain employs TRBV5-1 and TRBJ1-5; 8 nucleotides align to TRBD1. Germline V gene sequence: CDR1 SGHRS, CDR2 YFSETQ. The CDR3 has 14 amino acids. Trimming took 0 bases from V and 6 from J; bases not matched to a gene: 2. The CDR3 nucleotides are TGCGCCAGCAGCTTGGCAGGGGGCGGTCAGCCCCAGCATTTT. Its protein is CASSLAGGGQPQHF.

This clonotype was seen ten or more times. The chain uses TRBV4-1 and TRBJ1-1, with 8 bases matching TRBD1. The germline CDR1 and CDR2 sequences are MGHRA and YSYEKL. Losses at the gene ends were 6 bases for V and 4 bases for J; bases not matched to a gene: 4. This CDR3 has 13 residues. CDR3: CASSSGQGTEAFF. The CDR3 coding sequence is TGCGCCAGCAGTTCTGGACAGGGCACTGAAGCTTTCTTT.

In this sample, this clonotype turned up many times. The CDR3 nucleotides read TGCGCCAGCAGCCAAGGGGTCGTTCGGGCGCAGTATTTT. It encodes CASSQGVVRAQYF. The V gene is TRBV4-1, the J gene TRBJ2-3; D not certain. V lost 1 base, J lost 10 bases, and 12 bases lay in between. CDR3 length equals 13 residues. Germline CDR1 MGHRA, CDR2 YSYEKL.

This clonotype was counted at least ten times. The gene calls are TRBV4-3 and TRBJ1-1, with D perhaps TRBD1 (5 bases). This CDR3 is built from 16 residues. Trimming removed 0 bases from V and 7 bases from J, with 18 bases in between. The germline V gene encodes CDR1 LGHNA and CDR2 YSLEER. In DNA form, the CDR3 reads TGCGCCAGCAGCCAAGATCCCGGCGTAGGGGCGAGTGAAGCTTTCTTT. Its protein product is CASSQDPGVGASEAFF.